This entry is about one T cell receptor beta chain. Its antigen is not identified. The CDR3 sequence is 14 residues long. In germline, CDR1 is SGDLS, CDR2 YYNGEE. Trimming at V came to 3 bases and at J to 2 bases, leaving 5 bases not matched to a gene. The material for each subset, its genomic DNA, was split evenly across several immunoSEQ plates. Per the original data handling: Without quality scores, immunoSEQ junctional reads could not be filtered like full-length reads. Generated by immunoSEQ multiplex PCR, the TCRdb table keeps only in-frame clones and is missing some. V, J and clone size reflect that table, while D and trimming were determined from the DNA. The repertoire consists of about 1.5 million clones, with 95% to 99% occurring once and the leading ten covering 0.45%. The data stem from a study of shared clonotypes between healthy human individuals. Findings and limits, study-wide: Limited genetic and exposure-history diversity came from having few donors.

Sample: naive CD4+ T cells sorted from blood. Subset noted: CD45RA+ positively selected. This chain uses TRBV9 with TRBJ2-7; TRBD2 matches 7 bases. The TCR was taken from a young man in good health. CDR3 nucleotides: TGTGCCAGCAGCGAAGCGGGAAGGCCCTACGAGCAGTACTTC. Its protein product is CASSEAGRPYEQYF. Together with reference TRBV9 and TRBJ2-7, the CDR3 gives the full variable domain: DSGVTQTPKHLITATGQRVTLRCSPRSGDLSVYWYQQSLDQGLQFLIQYYNGEERAKGNILERFSAQQFPDLHSELNLSSLELGDSALYFCASSEAGRPYEQYFGPGTRLTVT.